One and the same sample provided the 11 T cell receptor beta chains below, sequenced in a study of shared clonotypes between healthy human individuals. Measured with immunoSEQ multiplex PCR; TCRdb has only the in-frame clones, and not every one. The sample shows approximately 710,000 clones, about nine tenths of them seen only once. Material: memory CD8+ T cells from PBMCs. Stated subset: CD45RO+ cells pooled with CCR7-negative TemRA cells. Source of these receptors: a young man in good health. Some clones in this sample may be carry-over from other donors' samples.

CDR3 sequence: CASSPMPPGLAGQPQETQYF. CDR3 DNA sequence: TGTGCCAGCAGCCCTATGCCTCCGGGACTAGCGGGGCAGCCACAAGAGACCCAGTACTTC. The V gene is TRBV27, the J gene TRBJ2-5, with 13 bases aligning to TRBD2. V shed 6 bases, J shed 2 bases, and the junction held 18 bases outside the gene matches. Germline loops: CDR1 MNHEY, CDR2 SMNVEV (reference sequence). The CDR3 covers 20 residues.

V gene TRBV4-2 combines with J gene TRBJ2-5, with D possibly being TRBD2 (5 bases). The V end lost 5 bases, the J end lost 4 bases, and 11 bases lay between the germline ends. Germline values: CDR1 LGHNA, CDR2 YNFKEQ. CDR3 size: 13 residues. The CDR3 region is CASSETGGETQYF. DNA of the CDR3: TGTGCCAGCAGCGAAACCGGAGGAGAGACCCAGTACTTC.

The J gene is TRBJ2-7, the V gene TRBV28, with TRBD1 identical over 10 bases. CDR1 is MDHEN, CDR2 SYDVKM, per germline. There are 14 residues in the CDR3. V lost 5 bases to trimming and J lost 6 bases; unmatched junction nucleotides: 7. The CDR3 loop is CASSLDRGPAEQYF. CDR3 nucleotide sequence: TGTGCCAGCAGTCTAGACAGGGGGCCCGCCGAGCAGTACTTC.

The chain couples TRBV15 to TRBJ2-2; 7 bases agree with TRBD1. The V gene end was trimmed by 3 bases and the J gene end by 5 bases; junction bases not matched to a gene: 6. Germline loops: CDR1 LNHNV, CDR2 YYDKDF (reference sequence). The CDR3 extends over 15 amino acids. As DNA, the CDR3 is TGTGCCACCAGCAGCACCGGGACAGCTACCGGGGAGCTGTTTTTT. It encodes CATSSTGTATGELFF. Based on the CDR3 plus reference TRBV15 and TRBJ2-2, the full variable domain is DAMVIQNPRYQVTQFGKPVTLSCSQTLNHNVMYWYQQKSSQAPKLLFHYYDKDFNNEADTPDNFQSRRPNTSFCFLDIRSPGLGDTAMYLCATSSTGTATGELFFGEGSRLTVL.

J is TRBJ2-7 and V is TRBV30, with 9 bases fitting TRBD2. Germline CDR1 GTSNPN, CDR2 SVGIG (reference sequence). The CDR3 totals 15 residues. The J segment lost 3 bases and the V segment lost 1 base, leaving 7 bases of the junction unmatched. The CDR3: CAWSGFVTSGYEQYF. The CDR3 bases are TGTGCCTGGAGTGGGTTTGTGACTAGCGGCTACGAGCAGTACTTC.

J is TRBJ1-1 and V is TRBV27; D unclear. Germline lookup yields CDR1 MNHEY and CDR2 SMNVEV (reference sequence). Trimming left V 3 bases short and J 1 base short, with 9 bases between. The CDR3 runs to 14 residues. As DNA, the CDR3 is TGTGCCAGCAGTTTGAGGTTTACGAACACTGAAGCTTTCTTT. Amino acids: CASSLRFTNTEAFF.

The chain couples TRBV4-2 to TRBJ2-1; a possible D gene is TRBD1 (6 bases). The germline V gene encodes CDR1 LGHNA and CDR2 YNFKEQ. Trimming stripped 1 base from V and 7 bases from J, with 11 bases between. The CDR3 contains 14 residues. The CDR3 spells CASSQGGGLNEQFF. CDR3 bases: TGTGCCAGCAGCCAAGGAGGGGGTTTGAATGAGCAGTTCTTC.

The chain carries TRBV6-5 and TRBJ1-4; no reliable D call. Trimming took off 2 bases at V and 7 bases at J, with 8 bases between the two ends. This CDR3 is 13 amino acids long. Germline V lookup: CDR1 MNHEY, CDR2 SVGAGI. CDR3 protein: CASSYAGGEKLFF. The CDR3 nucleotides read TGTGCCAGCAGTTACGCGGGTGGTGAAAAACTGTTTTTT.

The rearrangement links TRBV7-6 to TRBJ2-7, with 8 bases aligning to TRBD2. The CDR3 sequence is 16 residues long. The V and J ends lost 3 bases and 0 bases, in that order; junction bases with no gene match: 7. Germline V lookup: CDR1 SGHVS, CDR2 FNYEAQ. CDR3 sequence (DNA): TGTGCCAGCAGCTTCCCCAGGAGCGGGAGCTCCTACGAGCAGTACTTC. Amino acid sequence: CASSFPRSGSSYEQYF.

The chain has TRBV19 and TRBJ2-1, with TRBD2 matching over 8 bases. V gave up 0 bases and J gave up 3 bases; unmatched junction bases: 7. The CDR3 is 17 amino acids. Germline V gives CDR1 LNHDA, CDR2 SQIVND (reference sequence). The DNA for the CDR3 is TGTGCCAGTAGTATAGATCTCGCGCGGGAGGACTACAATGAGCAGTTCTTC. Translated: CASSIDLAREDYNEQFF.

The chain has TRBV7-9 and TRBJ2-3, with D possibly TRBD1 on 6 matching bases. The CDR3 totals 16 residues. Looked up from germline, CDR1 is SEHNR and CDR2 is FQNEAQ (reference sequence). V lost 5 bases and J lost 0, with 15 bases in between. CDR3 bases: TGTGCCAGCAGCCCCCGGGACACATCTAGCACAGATACGCAGTATTTT. As protein: CASSPRDTSSTDTQYF.